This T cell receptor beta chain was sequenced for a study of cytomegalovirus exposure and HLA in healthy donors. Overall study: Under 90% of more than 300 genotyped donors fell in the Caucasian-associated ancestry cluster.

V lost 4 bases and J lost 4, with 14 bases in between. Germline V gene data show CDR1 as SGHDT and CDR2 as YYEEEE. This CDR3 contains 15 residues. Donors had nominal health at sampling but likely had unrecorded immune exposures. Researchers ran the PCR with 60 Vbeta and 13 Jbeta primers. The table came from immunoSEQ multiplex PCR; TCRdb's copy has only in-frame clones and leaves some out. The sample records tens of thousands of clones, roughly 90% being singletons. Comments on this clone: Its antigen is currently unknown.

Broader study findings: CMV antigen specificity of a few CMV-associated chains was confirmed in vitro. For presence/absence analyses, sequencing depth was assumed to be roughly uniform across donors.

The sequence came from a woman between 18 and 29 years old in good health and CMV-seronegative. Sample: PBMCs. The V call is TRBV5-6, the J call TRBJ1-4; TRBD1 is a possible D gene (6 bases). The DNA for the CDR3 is TGTGCCAGCAGCCCGGACAGTGGTGATAATGAAAAACTGTTTTTT. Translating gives CASSPDSGDNEKLFF.